Below are 8 T cell receptor beta chains sequenced from a single sample in a study of cytomegalovirus exposure and HLA in healthy donors (dated 2017 in TCRdb). Libraries were prepared through the immunoSEQ multiplex PCR assay. As stored in TCRdb, this immuneACCESS dataset retains in-frame rearrangements with V and J assigned. A fraction of the clones does not appear; measured against another copy, unresolved V genes explain less than half of the discrepancy, and the remainder lacks a known reason. Here the sample has some 350,000 clones; around 87% occur a single time. The top ten clones comprise 1.2% of the sample. The sample consisted of PBMCs. These receptors came from a woman aged 25-40 years in good health and CMV-seropositive.

This rearrangement joins TRBV10-2 to TRBJ2-7; tentatively, D is TRBD1 or TRBD2 (5 bases each). The V gene lost 4 bases and the J gene lost 3 bases, with 13 bases spanning the gap. Germline values: CDR1 WSHSY, CDR2 SAAADI. The CDR3 loop spans 14 amino acids. DNA of the CDR3: TGCGCCAGCAGTGGATTCCGGGACGGCTACGAGCAGTACTTC. Amino acid sequence: CASSGFRDGYEQYF.

CDR3 DNA sequence: TGTGCCAGCAGGACAGGGGCTTTTGGCTACACCTTC. This sequence encodes CASRTGAFGYTF. The V and J genes are TRBV6-5 and TRBJ1-2, with TRBD1 matching 8 bases. CDR1 is MNHEY and CDR2 is SVGAGI in the germline V gene. V trimming: 6 bases; J trimming: 7 bases; junction bases outside the gene matches: 4. The CDR3 consists of 12 residues.

The J gene is TRBJ2-1, the V gene TRBV5-1, with 9 bases identical to TRBD1. The CDR3 loop spans 16 amino acids. J was trimmed by 4 bases and V by 0 bases; bases with no gene match: 5. Germline CDR1 reads SGHRS; CDR2 reads YFSETQ. The CDR3 DNA is TGCGCCAGCAGCTTGGAGGGACAGGGCCCTTACAATGAGCAGTTCTTC. Translating it yields CASSLEGQGPYNEQFF. The whole variable domain, filled in from reference TRBV5-1 and TRBJ2-1, reads KAGVTQTPRYLIKTRGQQVTLSCSPISGHRSVSWYQQTPGQGLQFLFEYFSETQRNKGNFPGRFSGRQFSNSRSEMNVSTLELGDSALYLCASSLEGQGPYNEQFFGPGTRLTVL.

In its sample, this clone was seen a few times. The chain combines TRBV28 with TRBJ1-2; D uncertain. V lost 5 bases, J lost 7 bases, and 8 bases lay in between. This CDR3 has 11 amino acids. CDR1 is MDHEN and CDR2 is SYDVKM in the germline V gene. The DNA of the CDR3 is TGTGCCAGCAGTGTAGCAGGTGGCTACACCTTC. Residues: CASSVAGGYTF.

The rearrangement uses TRBV15 and TRBJ2-1, with 9 bases matching TRBD2. The CDR3 consists of 16 residues. Germline CDR1 LNHNV, CDR2 YYDKDF (reference sequence). Unmatched junction bases numbered 3, after V lost 1 base and J lost 2 bases. CDR3 DNA: TGTGCCACCAGCAGAGGACTAGCGGAAACCTACAATGAGCAGTTCTTC. Its protein is CATSRGLAETYNEQFF.

The V call is TRBV18, the J call TRBJ1-2; D is unclear. This CDR3 is 12 amino acids long. Germline assignment: CDR1 KGHSH and CDR2 LQKENI. Trimming took 2 bases from V and 8 from J, leaving 9 bases between them. The CDR3 is CASSPEGLGYTF. The CDR3 DNA follows: TGTGCCAGCTCACCAGAGGGATTAGGCTACACCTTC.

V is TRBV5-6 and J is TRBJ1-1; 11 nucleotides align to TRBD1. Germline values: CDR1 SGHDT, CDR2 YYEEEE. V gave up 0 bases and J gave up 7 bases; unmatched junction bases: 2. CDR3 length equals 14 residues. The CDR3 sequence: CASSLGTGGLEAFF. The CDR3, as DNA: TGTGCCAGCAGCTTGGGGACAGGGGGCCTTGAAGCTTTCTTT. Based on the CDR3 plus reference TRBV5-6 and TRBJ1-1, the full variable domain is DAGVTQSPTHLIKTRGQQVTLRCSPKSGHDTVSWYQQALGQGPQFIFQYYEEEERQRGNFPDRFSGHQFPNYSSELNVNALLLGDSALYLCASSLGTGGLEAFFGQGTRLTVV.

This clone was seen more than once but under ten times. The chain links TRBV20-1 to TRBJ2-3; D call uncertain. The V end was cut by 6 bases, the J end by 8 bases, with 12 bases between. The germline gives CDR1 DFQATT, CDR2 SNEGSKA (reference sequence). The CDR3 spans 11 residues. CDR3 nucleotides: TGCAGTGCGCCCGTTCACGGTACGCAGTATTTT. It codes for CSAPVHGTQYF.